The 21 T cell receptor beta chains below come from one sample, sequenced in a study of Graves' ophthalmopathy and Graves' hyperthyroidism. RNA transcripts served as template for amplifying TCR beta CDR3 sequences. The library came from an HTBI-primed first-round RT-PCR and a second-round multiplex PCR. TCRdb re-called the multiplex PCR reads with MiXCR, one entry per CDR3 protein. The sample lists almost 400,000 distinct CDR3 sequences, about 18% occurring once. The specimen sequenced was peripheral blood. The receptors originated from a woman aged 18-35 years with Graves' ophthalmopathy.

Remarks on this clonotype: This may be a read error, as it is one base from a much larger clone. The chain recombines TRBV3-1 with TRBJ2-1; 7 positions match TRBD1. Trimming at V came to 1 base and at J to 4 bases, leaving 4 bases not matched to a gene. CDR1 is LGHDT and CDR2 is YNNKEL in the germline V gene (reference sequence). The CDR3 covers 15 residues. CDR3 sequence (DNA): TGTGCCAGCAGCCAAGTTGGGACAGTTTACAATGAGCAGTTCTTC. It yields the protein CASSQVGTVYNEQFF.

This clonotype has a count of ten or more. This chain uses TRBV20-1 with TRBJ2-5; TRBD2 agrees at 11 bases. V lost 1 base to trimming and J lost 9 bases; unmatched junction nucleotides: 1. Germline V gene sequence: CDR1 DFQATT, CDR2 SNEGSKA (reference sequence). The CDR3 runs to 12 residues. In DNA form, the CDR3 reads TGCAGTGCTAGAGGACTAGCGGGGCCCCAGTACTTC. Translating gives CSARGLAGPQYF.

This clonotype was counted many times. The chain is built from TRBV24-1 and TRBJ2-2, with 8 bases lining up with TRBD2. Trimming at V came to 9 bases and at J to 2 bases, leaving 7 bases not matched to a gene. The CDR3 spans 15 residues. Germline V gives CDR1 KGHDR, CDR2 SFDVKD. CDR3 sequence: CATRSTSGNTGELFF. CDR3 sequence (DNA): TGTGCCACCCGGAGTACTAGCGGAAACACCGGGGAGCTGTTTTTT.

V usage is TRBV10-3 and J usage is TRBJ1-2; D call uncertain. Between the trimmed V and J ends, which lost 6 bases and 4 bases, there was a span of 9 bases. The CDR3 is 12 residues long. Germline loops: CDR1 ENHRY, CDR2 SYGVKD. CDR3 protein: CAISQPSYGYTF. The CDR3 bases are TGTGCCATCAGCCAACCTAGCTATGGCTACACCTTC.

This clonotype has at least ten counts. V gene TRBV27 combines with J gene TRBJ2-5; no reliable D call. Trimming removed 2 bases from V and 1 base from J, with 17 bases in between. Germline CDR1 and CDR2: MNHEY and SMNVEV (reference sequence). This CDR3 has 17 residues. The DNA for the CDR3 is TGTGCCAGCAGTTTAACGTTTTATGGGCCCGGCCAAGAGACCCAGTACTTC. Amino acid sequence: CASSLTFYGPGQETQYF.

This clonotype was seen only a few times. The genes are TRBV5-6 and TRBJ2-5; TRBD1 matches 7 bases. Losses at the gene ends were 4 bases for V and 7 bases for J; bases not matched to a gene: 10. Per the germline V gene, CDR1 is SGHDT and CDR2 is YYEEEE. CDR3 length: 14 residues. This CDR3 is CASSPSGGKATQYF. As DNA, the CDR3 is TGTGCCAGCAGCCCCTCAGGGGGAAAGGCGACCCAGTACTTC.

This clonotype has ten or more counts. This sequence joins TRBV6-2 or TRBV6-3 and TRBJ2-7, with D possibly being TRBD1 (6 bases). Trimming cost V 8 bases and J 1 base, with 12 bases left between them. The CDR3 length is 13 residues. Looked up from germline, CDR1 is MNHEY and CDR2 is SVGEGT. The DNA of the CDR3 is TGTGCCAGCGTACGGGACACATCCTACGAGCAGTACTTC. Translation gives CASVRDTSYEQYF.

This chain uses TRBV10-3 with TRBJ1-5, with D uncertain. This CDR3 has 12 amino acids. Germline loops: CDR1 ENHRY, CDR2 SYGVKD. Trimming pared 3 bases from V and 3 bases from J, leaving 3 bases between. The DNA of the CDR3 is TGTGCCATCAGTGATCCCAATCAGCCCCAGCATTTT. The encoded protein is CAISDPNQPQHF.

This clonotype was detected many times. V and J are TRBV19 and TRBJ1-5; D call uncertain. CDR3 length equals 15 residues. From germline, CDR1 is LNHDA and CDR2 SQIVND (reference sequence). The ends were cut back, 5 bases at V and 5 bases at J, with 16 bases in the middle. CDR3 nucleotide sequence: TGTGCCAGTAGTGCCAATTGGAGCCCATATCAGCCCCAGCATTTT. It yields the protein CASSANWSPYQPQHF.

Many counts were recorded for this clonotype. The CDR3 loop reads CAWSLQGLGPQHF. The CDR3 region has the DNA TGTGCCTGGAGTTTACAGGGCTTAGGACCCCAGCATTTT. The chain has TRBV30 and TRBJ1-5; a weak D match, TRBD1 (6 bases). This CDR3 is built from 13 residues. The germline CDR1 and CDR2 sequences are GTSNPN and SVGIG (reference sequence). V lost 2 bases and J 10 bases, leaving 15 bases between the germline ends.

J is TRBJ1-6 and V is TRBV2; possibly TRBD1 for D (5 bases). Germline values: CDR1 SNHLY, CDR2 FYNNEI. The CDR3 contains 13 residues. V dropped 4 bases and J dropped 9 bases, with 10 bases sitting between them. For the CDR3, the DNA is TGTGCCAGCAGTGGACTCGGGGGTTCACCCCTCCACTTT. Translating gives CASSGLGGSPLHF.

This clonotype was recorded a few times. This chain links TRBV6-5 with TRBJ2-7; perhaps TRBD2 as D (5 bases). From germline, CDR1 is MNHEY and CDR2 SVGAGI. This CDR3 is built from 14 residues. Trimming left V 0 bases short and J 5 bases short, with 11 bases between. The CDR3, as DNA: TGTGCCAGCAGTTACTCGAGGGCTAATCACGAGCAGTACTTC. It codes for CASSYSRANHEQYF.

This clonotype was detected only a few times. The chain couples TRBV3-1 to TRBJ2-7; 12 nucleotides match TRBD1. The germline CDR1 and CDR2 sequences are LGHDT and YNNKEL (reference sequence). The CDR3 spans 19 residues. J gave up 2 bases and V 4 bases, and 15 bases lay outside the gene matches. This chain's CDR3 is CASSPSPGTGGKPPYEQYF. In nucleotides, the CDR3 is TGTGCCAGCAGCCCCTCCCCAGGGACAGGGGGCAAACCCCCCTACGAGCAGTACTTC.

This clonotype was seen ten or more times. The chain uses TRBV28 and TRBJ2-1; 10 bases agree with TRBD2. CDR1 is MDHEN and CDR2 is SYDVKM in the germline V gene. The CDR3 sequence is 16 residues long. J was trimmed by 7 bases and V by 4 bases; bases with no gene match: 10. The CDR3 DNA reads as TGTGCCAGCAGTTCAACCCTACTAGCGGGGAGGAATGAGCAGTTCTTC. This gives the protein CASSSTLLAGRNEQFF. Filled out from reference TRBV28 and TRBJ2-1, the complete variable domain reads DVKVTQSSRYLVKRTGEKVFLECVQDMDHENMFWYRQDPGLGLRLIYFSYDVKMKEKGDIPEGYSVSREKKERFSLILESASTNQTSMYLCASSSTLLAGRNEQFFGPGTRLTVL.

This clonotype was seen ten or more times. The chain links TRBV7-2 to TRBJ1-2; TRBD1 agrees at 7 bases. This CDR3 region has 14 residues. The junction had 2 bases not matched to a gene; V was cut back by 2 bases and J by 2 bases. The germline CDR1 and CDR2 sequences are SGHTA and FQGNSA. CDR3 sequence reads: CASSLNRGNYGYTF. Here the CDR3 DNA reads TGTGCCAGCAGCTTAAACAGGGGCAACTATGGCTACACCTTC.

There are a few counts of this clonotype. CDR3 region: CASSPGQATEKAFF. CDR3 sequence (DNA): TGTGCCAGCTCCCCGGGACAGGCGACGGAAAAAGCTTTCTTT. The J gene is TRBJ1-1, the V gene TRBV18, with 8 bases fitting TRBD1. The V and J ends lost 6 bases and 9 bases, in that order; junction bases with no gene match: 12. The CDR3 consists of 14 residues. Germline CDR1 and CDR2: KGHSH and LQKENI.

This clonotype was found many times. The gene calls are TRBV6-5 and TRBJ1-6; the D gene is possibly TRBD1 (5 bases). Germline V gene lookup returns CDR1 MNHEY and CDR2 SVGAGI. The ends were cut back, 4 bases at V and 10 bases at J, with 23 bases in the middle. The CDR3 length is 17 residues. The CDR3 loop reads CASSSSRGETTRSPLHF. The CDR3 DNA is TGTGCCAGCAGTTCCTCGCGGGGGGAAACGACAAGGTCACCCCTCCACTTT.

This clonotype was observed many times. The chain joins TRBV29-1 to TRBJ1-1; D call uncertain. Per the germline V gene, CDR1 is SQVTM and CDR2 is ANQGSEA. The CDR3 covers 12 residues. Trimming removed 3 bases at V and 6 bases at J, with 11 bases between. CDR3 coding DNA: TGCAGCGTTGACAGCGGTCCGGCTGAAGCTTTCTTT. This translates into CSVDSGPAEAFF. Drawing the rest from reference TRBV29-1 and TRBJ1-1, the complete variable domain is SAVISQKPSRDICQRGTSLTIQCQVDSQVTMMFWYRQQPGQSLTLIATANQGSEATYESGFVIDKFPISRPNLTFSTLTVSNMSPEDSSIYLCSVDSGPAEAFFGQGTRLTVV.

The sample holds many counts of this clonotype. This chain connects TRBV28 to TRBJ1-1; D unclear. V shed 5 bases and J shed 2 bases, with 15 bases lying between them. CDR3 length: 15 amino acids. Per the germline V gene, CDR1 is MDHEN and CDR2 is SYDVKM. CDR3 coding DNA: TGTGCCAGCAGTCGAGATAAGACCGTCAACACTGAAGCTTTCTTT. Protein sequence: CASSRDKTVNTEAFF.

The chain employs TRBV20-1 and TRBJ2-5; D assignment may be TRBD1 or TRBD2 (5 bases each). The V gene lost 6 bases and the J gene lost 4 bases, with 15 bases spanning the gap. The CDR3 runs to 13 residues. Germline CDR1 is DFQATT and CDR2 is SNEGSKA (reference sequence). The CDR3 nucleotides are TGCAGTGCCACTGGGGGTCTTGCAGAGACCCAGTACTTC. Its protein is CSATGGLAETQYF.

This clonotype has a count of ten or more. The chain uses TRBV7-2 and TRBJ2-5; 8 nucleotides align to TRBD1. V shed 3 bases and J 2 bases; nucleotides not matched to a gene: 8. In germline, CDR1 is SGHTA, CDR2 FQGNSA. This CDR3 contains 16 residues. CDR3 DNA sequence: TGTGCCAGCAGCTTCCGACAGGGGAGGTGGCAAGAGACCCAGTACTTC. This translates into CASSFRQGRWQETQYF. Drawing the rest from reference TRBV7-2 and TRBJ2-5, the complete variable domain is GAGVSQSPSNKVTEKGKDVELRCDPISGHTALYWYRQSLGQGLEFLIYFQGNSAPDKSGLPSDRFSAERTGGSVSTLTIQRTQQEDSAVYLCASSFRQGRWQETQYFGPGTRLLVL.